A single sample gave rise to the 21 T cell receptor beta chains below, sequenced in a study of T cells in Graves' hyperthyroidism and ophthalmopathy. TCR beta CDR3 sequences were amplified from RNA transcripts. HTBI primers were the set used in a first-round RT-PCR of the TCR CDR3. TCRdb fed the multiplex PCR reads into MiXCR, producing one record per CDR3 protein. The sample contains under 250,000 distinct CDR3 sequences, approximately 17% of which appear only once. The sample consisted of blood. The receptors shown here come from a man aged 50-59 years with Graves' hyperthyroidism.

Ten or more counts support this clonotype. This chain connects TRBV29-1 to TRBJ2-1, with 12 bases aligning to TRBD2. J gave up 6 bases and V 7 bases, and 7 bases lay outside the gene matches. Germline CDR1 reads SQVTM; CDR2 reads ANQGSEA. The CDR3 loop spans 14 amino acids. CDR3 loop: CSGRLAGAGNEQFF. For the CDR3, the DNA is TGCAGCGGCCGACTAGCGGGAGCTGGCAATGAGCAGTTCTTC.

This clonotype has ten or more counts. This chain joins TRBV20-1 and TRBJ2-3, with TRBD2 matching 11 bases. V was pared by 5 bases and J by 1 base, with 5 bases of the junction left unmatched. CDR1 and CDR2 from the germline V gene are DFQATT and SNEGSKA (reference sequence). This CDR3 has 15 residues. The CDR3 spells CSAWDSGRGTDTQYF. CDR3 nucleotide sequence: TGCAGTGCTTGGGATAGCGGGAGGGGCACAGATACGCAGTATTTT.

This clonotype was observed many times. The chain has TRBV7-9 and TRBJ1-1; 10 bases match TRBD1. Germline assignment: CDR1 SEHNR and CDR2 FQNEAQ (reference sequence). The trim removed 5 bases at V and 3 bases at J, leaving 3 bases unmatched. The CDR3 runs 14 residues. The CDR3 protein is CASSAGQGDTEAFF. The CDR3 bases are TGTGCCAGCAGCGCCGGACAGGGGGACACTGAAGCTTTCTTT.

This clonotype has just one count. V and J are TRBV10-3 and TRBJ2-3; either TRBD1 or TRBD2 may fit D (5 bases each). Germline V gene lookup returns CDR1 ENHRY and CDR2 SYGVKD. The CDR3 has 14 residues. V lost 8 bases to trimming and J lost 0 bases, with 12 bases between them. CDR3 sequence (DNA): TGTGCCATCGGGGCAGGGAGTAGCACAGATACGCAGTATTTT. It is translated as CAIGAGSSTDTQYF.

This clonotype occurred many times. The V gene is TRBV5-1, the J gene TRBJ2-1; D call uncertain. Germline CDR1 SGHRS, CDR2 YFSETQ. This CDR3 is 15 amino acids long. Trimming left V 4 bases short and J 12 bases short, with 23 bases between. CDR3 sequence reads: CASSPNFGRAIGQFF. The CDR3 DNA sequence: TGCGCCAGCAGCCCTAATTTTGGTAGGGCTATCGGGCAGTTCTTC.

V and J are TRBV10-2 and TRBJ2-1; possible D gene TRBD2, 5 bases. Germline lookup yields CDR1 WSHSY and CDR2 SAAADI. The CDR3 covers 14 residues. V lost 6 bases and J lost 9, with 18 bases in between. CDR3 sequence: CASRLDLGRSEQFF. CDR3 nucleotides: TGCGCCAGCAGGCTGGACTTAGGCCGGAGTGAGCAGTTCTTC.

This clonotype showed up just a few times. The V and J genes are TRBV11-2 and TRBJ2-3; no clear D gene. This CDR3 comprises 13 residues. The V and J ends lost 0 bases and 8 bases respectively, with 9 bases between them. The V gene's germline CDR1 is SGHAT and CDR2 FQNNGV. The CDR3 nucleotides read TGTGCCAGCAGCTTAGATTTCTGGGGTACGCAGTATTTT. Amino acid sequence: CASSLDFWGTQYF.

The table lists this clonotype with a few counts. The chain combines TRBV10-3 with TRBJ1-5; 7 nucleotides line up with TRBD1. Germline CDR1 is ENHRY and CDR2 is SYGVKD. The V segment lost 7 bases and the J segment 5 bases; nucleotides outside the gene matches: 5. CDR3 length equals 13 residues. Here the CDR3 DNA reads TGTGCCATCACCGACAGGGACGATCAGCCCCAGCATTTT. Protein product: CAITDRDDQPQHF.

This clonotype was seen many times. The CDR3 DNA reads as TGTGCCAGCAGTTTAAGGGGAAAGAGGGATGAGCAGTTCTTC. Translated, it gives CASSLRGKRDEQFF. The genes are TRBV27 and TRBJ2-1; the D call may be TRBD1 or TRBD2 (5 bases each). This CDR3 has 14 residues. Trimming shortened V by 2 bases and J by 8 bases, and 13 bases separated the two germline ends. The germline gives CDR1 MNHEY, CDR2 SMNVEV (reference sequence).

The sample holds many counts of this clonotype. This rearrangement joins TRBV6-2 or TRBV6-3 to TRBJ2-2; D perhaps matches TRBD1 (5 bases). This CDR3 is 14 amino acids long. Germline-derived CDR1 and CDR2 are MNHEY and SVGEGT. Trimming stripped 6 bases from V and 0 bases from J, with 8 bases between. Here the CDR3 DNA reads TGTGCCAGCAGACACAGGTCGAACACCGGGGAGCTGTTTTTT. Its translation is CASRHRSNTGELFF.

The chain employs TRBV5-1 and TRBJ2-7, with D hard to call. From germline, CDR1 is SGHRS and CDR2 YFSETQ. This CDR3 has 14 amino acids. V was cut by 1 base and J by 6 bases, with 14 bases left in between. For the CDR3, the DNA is TGCGCCAGCAGCTTGTACATGGAAGGTGGCGAGCAGTACTTC. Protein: CASSLYMEGGEQYF.

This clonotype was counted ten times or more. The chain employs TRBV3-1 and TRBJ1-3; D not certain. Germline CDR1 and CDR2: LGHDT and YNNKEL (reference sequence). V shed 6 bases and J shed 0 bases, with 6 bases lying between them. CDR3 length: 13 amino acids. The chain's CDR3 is CASRQNSGNTIYF. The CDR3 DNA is TGTGCCAGCAGACAGAACTCTGGAAACACCATATATTTT.

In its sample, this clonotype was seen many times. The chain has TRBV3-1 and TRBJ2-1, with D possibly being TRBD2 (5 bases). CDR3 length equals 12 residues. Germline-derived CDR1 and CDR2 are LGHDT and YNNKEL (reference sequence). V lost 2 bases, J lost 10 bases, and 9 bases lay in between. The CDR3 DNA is TGTGCCAGCAGCCAACTGTCTAGCGAGCAGTTCTTC. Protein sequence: CASSQLSSEQFF.

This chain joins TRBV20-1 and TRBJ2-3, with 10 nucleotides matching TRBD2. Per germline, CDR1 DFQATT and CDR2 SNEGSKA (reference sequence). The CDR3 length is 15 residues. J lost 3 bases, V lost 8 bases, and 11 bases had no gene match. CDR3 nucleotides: TGCAGTCCGAATAAGCGGGAGGGCGGTACAGATACGCAGTATTTT. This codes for CSPNKREGGTDTQYF.

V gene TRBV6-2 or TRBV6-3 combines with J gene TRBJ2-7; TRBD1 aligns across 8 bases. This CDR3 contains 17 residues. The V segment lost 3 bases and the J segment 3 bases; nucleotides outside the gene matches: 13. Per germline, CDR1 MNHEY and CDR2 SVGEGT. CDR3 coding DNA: TGTGCCAGCAGTTATACTCGTCCGCAGGGGGCCGTCTACGAGCAGTACTTC. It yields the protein CASSYTRPQGAVYEQYF.

This chain's CDR3 is CASSRASTSGAGANVLTF. CDR3 DNA sequence: TGTGCCAGTAGTAGGGCCTCAACCAGCGGAGCTGGGGCCAACGTCCTGACTTTC. The chain employs TRBV19 and TRBJ2-6, with a tentative D call TRBD2 (5 bases). The germline V gene has CDR1 LNHDA and CDR2 SQIVND (reference sequence). The CDR3 consists of 18 residues. Trimming took off 4 bases at V and 2 bases at J, with 18 bases between the two ends.

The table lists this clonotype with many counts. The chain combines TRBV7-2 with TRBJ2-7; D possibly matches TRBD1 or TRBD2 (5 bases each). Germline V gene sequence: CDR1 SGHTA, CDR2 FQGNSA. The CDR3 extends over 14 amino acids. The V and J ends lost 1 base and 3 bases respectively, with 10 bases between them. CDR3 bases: TGTGCCAGCAGCTTAGGGGGGTCCCGCTACGAGCAGTACTTC. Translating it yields CASSLGGSRYEQYF.

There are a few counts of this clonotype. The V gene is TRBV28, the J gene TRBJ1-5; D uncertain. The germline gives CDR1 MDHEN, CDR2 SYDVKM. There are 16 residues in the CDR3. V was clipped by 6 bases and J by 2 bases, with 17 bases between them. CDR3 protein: CASRLWGLYGNQPQHF. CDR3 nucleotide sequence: TGTGCCAGCAGGCTTTGGGGTCTTTATGGCAATCAGCCCCAGCATTTT.

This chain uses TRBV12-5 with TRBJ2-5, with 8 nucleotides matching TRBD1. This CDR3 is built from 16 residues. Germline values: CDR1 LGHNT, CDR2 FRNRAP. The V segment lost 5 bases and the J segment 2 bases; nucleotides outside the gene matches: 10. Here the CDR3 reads CASGPNRQGPQETQYF. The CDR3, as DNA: TGTGCTAGTGGTCCAAATCGACAGGGGCCACAAGAGACCCAGTACTTC.

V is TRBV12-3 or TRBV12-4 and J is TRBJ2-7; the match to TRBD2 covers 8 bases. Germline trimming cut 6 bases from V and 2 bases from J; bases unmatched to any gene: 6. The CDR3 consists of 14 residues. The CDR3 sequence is CASSRAGLAYEQYF. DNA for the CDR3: TGTGCCAGCAGCCGAGCGGGACTAGCCTACGAGCAGTACTTC.

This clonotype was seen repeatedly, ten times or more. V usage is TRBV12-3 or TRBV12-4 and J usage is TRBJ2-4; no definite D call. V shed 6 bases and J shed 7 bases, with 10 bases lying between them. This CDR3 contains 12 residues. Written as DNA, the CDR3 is TGTGCCAGCAGGACAAGTGGGAACATTCAGTACTTC. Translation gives CASRTSGNIQYF.